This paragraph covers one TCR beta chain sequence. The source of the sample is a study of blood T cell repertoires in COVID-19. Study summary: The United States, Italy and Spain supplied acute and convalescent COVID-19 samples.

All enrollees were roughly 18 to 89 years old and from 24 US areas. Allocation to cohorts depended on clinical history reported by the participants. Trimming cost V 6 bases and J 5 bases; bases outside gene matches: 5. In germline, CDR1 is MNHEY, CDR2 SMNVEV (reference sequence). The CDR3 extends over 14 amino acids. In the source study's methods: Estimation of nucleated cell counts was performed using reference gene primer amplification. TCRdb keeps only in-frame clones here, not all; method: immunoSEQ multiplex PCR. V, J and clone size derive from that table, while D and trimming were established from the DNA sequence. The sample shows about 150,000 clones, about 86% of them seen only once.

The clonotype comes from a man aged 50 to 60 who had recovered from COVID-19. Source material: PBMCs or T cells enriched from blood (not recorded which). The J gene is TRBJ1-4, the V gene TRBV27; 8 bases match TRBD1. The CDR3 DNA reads TGTGCCAGCAGACTGACAGGGGCGAATGAAAAACTGTTTTTT. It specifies CASRLTGANEKLFF. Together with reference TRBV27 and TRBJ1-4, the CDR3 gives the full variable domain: EAQVTQNPRYLITVTGKKLTVTCSQNMNHEYMSWYRQDPGLGLRQIYYSMNVEVTDKGDVPEGYKVSRKEKRNFPLILESPSPNQTSLYFCASRLTGANEKLFFGSGTQLSVL.